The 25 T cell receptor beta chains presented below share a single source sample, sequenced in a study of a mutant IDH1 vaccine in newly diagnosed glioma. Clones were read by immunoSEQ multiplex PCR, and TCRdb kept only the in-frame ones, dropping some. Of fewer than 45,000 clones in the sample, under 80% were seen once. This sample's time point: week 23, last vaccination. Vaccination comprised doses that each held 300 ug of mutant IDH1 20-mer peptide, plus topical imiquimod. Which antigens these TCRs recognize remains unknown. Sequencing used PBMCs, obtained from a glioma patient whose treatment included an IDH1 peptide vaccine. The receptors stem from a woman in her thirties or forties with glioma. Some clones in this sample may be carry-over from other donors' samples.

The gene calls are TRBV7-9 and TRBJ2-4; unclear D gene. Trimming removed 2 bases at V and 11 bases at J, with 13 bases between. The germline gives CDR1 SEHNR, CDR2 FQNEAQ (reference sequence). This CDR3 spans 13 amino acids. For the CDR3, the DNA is TGTGCCAGCAGCTTACAGGAATACGGCCTTCAGTACTTC. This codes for CASSLQEYGLQYF.

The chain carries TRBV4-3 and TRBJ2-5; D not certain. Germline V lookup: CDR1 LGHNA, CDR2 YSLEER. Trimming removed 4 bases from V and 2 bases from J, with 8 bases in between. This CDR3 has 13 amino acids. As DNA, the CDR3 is TGCGCCAGCAGCCTGTTGGTACAAGAGACCCAGTACTTC. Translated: CASSLLVQETQYF.

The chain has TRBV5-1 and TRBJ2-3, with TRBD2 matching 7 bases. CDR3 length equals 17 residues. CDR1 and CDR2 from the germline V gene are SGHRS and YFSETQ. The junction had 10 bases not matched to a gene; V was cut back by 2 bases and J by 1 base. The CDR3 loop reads CASSFLGLAARTDTQYF. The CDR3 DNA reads TGCGCCAGCAGCTTTTTGGGGCTAGCGGCCCGCACAGATACGCAGTATTTT. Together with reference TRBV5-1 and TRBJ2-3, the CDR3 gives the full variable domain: KAGVTQTPRYLIKTRGQQVTLSCSPISGHRSVSWYQQTPGQGLQFLFEYFSETQRNKGNFPGRFSGRQFSNSRSEMNVSTLELGDSALYLCASSFLGLAARTDTQYFGPGTRLTVL.

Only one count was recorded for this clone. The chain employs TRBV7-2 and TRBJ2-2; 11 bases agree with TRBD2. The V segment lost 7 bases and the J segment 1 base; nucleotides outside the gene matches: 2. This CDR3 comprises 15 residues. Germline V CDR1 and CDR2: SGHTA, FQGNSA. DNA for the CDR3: TGTGCCAGCACCCTAGCGGGAGGGAACACCGGGGAGCTGTTTTTT. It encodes CASTLAGGNTGELFF.

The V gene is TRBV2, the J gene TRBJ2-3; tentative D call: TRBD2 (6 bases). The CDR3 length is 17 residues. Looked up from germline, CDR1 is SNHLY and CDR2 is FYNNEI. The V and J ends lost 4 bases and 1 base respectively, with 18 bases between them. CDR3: CASSGGWGREGTDTQYF. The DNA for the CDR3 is TGTGCCAGCAGTGGCGGTTGGGGCAGGGAGGGCACAGATACGCAGTATTTT.

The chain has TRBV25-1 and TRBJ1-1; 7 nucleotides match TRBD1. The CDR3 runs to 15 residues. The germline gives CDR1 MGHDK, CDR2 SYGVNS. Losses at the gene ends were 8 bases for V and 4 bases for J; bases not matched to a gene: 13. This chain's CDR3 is CASSNRGLGATEAFF. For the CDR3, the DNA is TGTGCCAGCTCTAACAGGGGCCTGGGAGCCACTGAAGCTTTCTTT.

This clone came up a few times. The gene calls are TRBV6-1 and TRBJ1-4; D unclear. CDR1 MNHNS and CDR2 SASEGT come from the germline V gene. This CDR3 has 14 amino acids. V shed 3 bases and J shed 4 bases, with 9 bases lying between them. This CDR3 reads CASSDGLFNEKLFF. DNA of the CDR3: TGTGCCAGCAGTGACGGCCTGTTTAATGAAAAACTGTTTTTT.

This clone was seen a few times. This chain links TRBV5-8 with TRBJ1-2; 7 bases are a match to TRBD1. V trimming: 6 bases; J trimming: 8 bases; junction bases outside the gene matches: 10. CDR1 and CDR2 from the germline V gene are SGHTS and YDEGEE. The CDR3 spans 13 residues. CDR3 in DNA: TGTGCCAGCACCGTTGGACAGGCTGGGGGCTACACCTTC. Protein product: CASTVGQAGGYTF.

The DNA for the CDR3 is TGTGCCAGCCCGAAATCACTCATGAACACTGAAGCTTTCTTT. It specifies CASPKSLMNTEAFF. The chain uses TRBV2 and TRBJ1-1; D gene ambiguous. V was pared by 8 bases and J by 0 bases, with 13 bases between. CDR1 is SNHLY and CDR2 is FYNNEI in the germline V gene. The CDR3 consists of 14 residues.

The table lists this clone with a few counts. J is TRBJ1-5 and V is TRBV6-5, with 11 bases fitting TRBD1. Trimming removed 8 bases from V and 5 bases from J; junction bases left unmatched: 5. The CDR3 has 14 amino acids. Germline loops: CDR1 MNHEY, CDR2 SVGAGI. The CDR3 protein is CASGGTGGHQPQHF. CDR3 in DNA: TGTGCCAGCGGCGGGACAGGGGGTCATCAGCCCCAGCATTTT.

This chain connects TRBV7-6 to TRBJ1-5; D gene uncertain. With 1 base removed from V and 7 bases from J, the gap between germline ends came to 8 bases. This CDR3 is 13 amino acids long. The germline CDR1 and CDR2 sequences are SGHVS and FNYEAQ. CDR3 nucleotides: TGTGCCAGCAGCTTAGGGTTCAACCAGCCCCAGCATTTT. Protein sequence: CASSLGFNQPQHF.

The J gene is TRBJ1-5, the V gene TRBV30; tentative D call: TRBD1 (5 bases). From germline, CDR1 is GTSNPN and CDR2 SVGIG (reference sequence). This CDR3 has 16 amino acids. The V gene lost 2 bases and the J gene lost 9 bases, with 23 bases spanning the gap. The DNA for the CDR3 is TGTGCCTGGAGTACGGCGGGGGTCGTCGGGACGTGGCCCCAGCATTTT. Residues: CAWSTAGVVGTWPQHF.

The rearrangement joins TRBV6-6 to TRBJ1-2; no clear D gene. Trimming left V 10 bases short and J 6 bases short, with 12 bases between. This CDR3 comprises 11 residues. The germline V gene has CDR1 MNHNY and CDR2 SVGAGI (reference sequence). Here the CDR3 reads CATRRAHGYTF. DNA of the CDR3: TGTGCCACTAGACGAGCTCATGGCTACACCTTC.

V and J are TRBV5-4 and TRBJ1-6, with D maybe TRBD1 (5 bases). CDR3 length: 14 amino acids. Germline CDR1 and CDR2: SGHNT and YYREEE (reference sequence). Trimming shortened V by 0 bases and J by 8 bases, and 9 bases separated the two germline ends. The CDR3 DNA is TGTGCCAGCAGCTTGGCGCGGGGGGATTCACCCCTCCACTTT. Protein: CASSLARGDSPLHF. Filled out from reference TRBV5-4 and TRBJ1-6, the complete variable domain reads ETGVTQSPTHLIKTRGQQVTLRCSSQSGHNTVSWYQQALGQGPQFIFQYYREEENGRGNFPPRFSGLQFPNYSSELNVNALELDDSALYLCASSLARGDSPLHFGNGTRLTVT.

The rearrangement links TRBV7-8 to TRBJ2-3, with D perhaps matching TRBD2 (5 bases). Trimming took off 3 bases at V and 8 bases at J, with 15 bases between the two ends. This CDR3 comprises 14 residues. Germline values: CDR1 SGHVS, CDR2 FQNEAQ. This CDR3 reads CASSLEAGPFTQYF. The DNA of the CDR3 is TGTGCCAGCAGCTTGGAGGCCGGGCCCTTTACGCAGTATTTT.

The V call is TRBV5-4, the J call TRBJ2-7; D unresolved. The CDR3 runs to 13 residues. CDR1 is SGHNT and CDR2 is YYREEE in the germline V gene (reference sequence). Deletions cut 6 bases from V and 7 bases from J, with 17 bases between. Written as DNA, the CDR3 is TGTGCCAGCACCTTAGCAGGTACGAGGGAGCAGTACTTC. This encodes CASTLAGTREQYF.

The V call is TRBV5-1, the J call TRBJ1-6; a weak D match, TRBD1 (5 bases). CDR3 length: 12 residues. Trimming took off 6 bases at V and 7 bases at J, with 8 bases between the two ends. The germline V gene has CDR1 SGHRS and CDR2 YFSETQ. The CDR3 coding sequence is TGCGCCAGCACCGGGGACAATTCACCCCTCCACTTT. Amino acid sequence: CASTGDNSPLHF.

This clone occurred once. The CDR3: CASSLVAGPGNTIYF. The CDR3 DNA reads TGTGCCAGCAGCTTAGTGGCGGGACCTGGAAACACCATATATTTT. The chain carries TRBV7-8 and TRBJ1-3; a weak D match, TRBD1 (5 bases). The germline V gene has CDR1 SGHVS and CDR2 FQNEAQ. V was cut by 1 base and J by 2 bases, with 9 bases left in between. The CDR3 consists of 15 residues. The whole variable domain, remainder taken from reference TRBV7-8 and TRBJ1-3, is GAGVSQSPRYKVAKRGQDVALRCDPISGHVSLFWYQQALGQGPEFLTYFQNEAQLDKSGLPSDRFFAERPEGSVSTLKIQRTQQEDSAVYLCASSLVAGPGNTIYFGEGSWLTVV.

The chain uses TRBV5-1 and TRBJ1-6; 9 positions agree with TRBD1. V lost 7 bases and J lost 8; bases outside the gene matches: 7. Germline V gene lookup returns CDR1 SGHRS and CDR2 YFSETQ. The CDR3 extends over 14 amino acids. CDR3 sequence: CASQGGTGYSPLHF. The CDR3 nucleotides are TGCGCCAGCCAGGGGGGGACAGGGTATTCACCCCTCCACTTT.

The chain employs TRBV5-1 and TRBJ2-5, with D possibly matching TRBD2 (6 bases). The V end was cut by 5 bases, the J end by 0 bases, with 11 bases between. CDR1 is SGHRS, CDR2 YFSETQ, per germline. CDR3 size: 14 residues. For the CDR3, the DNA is TGCGCCAGCAGACGCGGACTAAACCAAGAGACCCAGTACTTC. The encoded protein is CASRRGLNQETQYF.

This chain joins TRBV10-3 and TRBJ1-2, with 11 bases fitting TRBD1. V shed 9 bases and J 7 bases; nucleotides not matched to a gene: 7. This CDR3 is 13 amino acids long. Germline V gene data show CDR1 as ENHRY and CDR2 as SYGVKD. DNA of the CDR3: TGTGCCATGCCCGGGACAGGGGGTAGTGGCTACACCTTC. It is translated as CAMPGTGGSGYTF.

CDR3 in DNA: TGTGCCAGCAGTTCACCCCAGGGGACTCCGTCGTACGAGCAGTACTTC. Translating gives CASSSPQGTPSYEQYF. This rearrangement joins TRBV28 to TRBJ2-7; the D call may be TRBD1 or TRBD2 (6 bases each). From germline, CDR1 is MDHEN and CDR2 SYDVKM. The length of the CDR3 is 16 residues. Trimming stripped 4 bases from V and 4 bases from J, with 20 bases between.

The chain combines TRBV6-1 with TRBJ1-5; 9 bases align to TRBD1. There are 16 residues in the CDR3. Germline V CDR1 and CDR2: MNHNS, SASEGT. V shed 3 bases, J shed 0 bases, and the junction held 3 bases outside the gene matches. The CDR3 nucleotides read TGTGCCAGCAGTGAGGGGACAGGGACTAGCAATCAGCCCCAGCATTTT. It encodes CASSEGTGTSNQPQHF.

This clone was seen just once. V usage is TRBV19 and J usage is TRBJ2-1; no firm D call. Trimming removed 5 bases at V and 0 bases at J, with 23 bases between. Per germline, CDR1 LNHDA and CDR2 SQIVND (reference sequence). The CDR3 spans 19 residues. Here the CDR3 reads CASSDPPEAALISYNEQFF. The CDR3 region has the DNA TGTGCCAGTAGTGACCCCCCTGAGGCAGCCCTGATCTCCTACAATGAGCAGTTCTTC.

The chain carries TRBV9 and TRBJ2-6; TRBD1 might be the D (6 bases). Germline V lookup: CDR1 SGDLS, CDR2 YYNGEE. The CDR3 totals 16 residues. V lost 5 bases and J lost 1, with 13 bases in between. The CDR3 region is CASSLGAGSGANVLTF. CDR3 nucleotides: TGTGCCAGCAGTTTGGGGGCGGGTTCTGGGGCCAACGTCCTGACTTTC.